This T cell receptor (beta chain) was sequenced during a study of blood T cell repertoires in COVID-19. Looking at the study overall: The United States, Italy and Spain provided the acute and convalescent COVID-19 samples. Sources were T cells, B-cell-depleted T cells, or PBMCs; the material itself was cDNA or gDNA.

Original data processing: Reference gene primer amplification gave estimated nucleated cell counts. Repertoires were generated with immunoSEQ multiplex PCR, while TCRdb's copy carries only in-frame clones and drops some. The V and J calls and the clone size are those of that table, but D and trimming were determined from the DNA. The sample shows under 80,000 clones, roughly four fifths of them seen only once. This CDR3 is 15 amino acids long. CDR1 and CDR2 (germline): MDHEN, SYDVKM. V trimming: 1 base; J trimming: 8 bases; junction bases outside the gene matches: 5. Seattle enrolled patients during active infection and tracked them longitudinally.

The sequence came from a man aged 55 to 69 with COVID-19, enrolled during active disease. Sequenced input: peripheral blood. The chain couples TRBV28 to TRBJ1-2; 12 nucleotides line up with TRBD1. CDR3 amino acids: CASSLSGQGARGYTF. CDR3 sequence (DNA): TGTGCCAGCAGTTTATCGGGACAGGGGGCGCGGGGCTACACCTTC.